The present entry profiles one T cell receptor (beta chain) with its context. The count of this clone is one. Its antigen target is currently unknown. No much larger clone exists at a distance of one base, and base qualities are not known. V loses 2 bases, J loses 0 bases, and the germline ends lie 10 bases apart. The CDR3 measures 15 amino acids from cysteine to phenylalanine. Just the 45-base CDR3 DNA is kept, in frame starting at base 1. The CDR1 and CDR2 encoded by the germline V gene are MDHEN and SYDVKM. In Seattle, one collaborating source enrolled patients while the infection was active and tracked those patients longitudinally over the course of disease. Collaborating institutions collected whole blood in K2EDTA tubes following their own protocols. Collaborator samples were shipped for TCRbeta analysis as frozen whole blood, isolated PBMCs, or DNA extracted from either sample type. The sample originates from a study of blood T cell repertoires in COVID-19 (dated by TCRdb to 2018 to 2020). Notes on the research overall: The collaborator samples originated in the United States, Italy and Spain and spanned the acute and convalescent phases of COVID-19. The material from the prospective study consisted of cDNA or gDNA derived from T cells, B-cell-depleted T cells, or PBMCs. Deeply sampled blood TCRbeta repertoires from subjects exposed to, actively infected with, or recovered from COVID-19 were included in the dataset. The repertoires were made available in a free public database intended to serve as a resource for research on the immune response to SARS-CoV-2. Samples were obtained from the ongoing ImmuneRACE study (first 160 participants) and from 1,254 subjects provided by 6 global collaborators. The sample metadata nearly always contained a de-identified subject ID, COVID-19 status, age in years and sex. Where available, HLA class I and class II types were taken from metadata supplied by the sample provider and were not determined by assay-based typing. Results and caveats for the whole study, not just this receptor: How much clinical and demographic metadata was included differed by source and by participant, and the metadata was provided uncurated.

TCRbeta CDR3 regions were amplified from genomic DNA by means of the immunoSEQ Assay, a bias-controlled multiplex PCR. On the authors' methods: The number of nucleated cells in each sample was estimated from the amplification of reference gene primers within the assay. To quantify the absolute abundance of each unique TCRbeta CDR3 rearrangement, sequence reads were collapsed and filtered. For each sample, productive Simpson clonality was calculated as the square root of Simpson's diversity index over productive rearrangements. This is the immuneACCESS table as TCRdb keeps it, with only in-frame sequences that have V and J called. A part of the clones is gone; compared with another copy, unresolved V genes explain less than half, and the rest is unexplained. The V and J calls and the clone size are those of that table, but D and trimming were determined from the DNA. Across this sample there are 250,000 to 350,000 clones, with around nine tenths seen only once. The top ten clones comprise 10% to 12% of the sample.

The sequence was collected from a woman aged 25 to 45 with COVID-19, enrolled during active disease. The V and J segments used are TRBV28 and TRBJ1-2; no D gene call is confident. What was sequenced was peripheral blood. The CDR3: CASSLLFRTNYGYTF. The nucleotide sequence reads as follows: TGTGCCAGCAGTTTACTCTTCAGAACTAACTATGGCTACACCTTC.